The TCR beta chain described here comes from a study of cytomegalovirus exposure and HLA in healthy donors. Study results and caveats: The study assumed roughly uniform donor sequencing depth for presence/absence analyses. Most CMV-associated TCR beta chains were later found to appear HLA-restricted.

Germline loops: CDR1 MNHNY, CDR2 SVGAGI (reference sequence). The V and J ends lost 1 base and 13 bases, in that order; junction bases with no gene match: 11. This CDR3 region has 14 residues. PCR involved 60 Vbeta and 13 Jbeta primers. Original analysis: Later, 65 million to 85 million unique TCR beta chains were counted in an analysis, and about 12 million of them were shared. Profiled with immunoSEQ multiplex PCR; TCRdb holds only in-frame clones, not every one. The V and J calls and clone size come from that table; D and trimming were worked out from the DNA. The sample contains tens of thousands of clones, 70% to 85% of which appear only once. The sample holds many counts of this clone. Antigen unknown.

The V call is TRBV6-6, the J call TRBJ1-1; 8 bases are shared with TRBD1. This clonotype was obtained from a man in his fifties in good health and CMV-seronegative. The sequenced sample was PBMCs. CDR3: CASSYYTGQAEDFF. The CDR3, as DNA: TGTGCCAGCAGTTACTATACGGGACAGGCGGAGGATTTCTTT.